This TCR beta chain stems from a study of cytomegalovirus exposure and HLA in healthy donors. In the study overall: There were some 380 genotyped donors. Of these, roughly 84% fell in the genetic ancestry cluster associated with self-reported Caucasian donors.

Germline V gene lookup returns CDR1 SGHRS and CDR2 YFSETQ. This CDR3 comprises 15 residues. The V gene end was trimmed by 1 base and the J gene end by 0 bases; junction bases not matched to a gene: 0. This PCR relied on a set of 60 Vbeta primers and 13 Jbeta primers. Only in-frame clones appear in the TCRdb table, and some are missing; sequencing was by immunoSEQ multiplex PCR. The repertoire includes tens of thousands of clones, 75% to 85% of them detected once, and roughly 51% sits in the top ten. The sequence came from a middle-aged man in good health and CMV-seropositive. Sequenced material: PBMCs. The V and J genes are TRBV5-1 and TRBJ2-1, with 8 bases fitting TRBD2. CDR3 coding DNA: TGCGCCAGCAGCTTGAGCGGGAGCTCCTACAATGAGCAGTTCTTC. Its translation is CASSLSGSSYNEQFF.